A selection of T cell receptor beta chains follows, all from one sample in a study of blood T cell repertoires in COVID-19. Clones were sequenced by immunoSEQ multiplex PCR, and TCRdb holds only the in-frame ones, with some missing. The sample shows under 300,000 clones, roughly four fifths of them seen only once. Specimen: PBMCs or T cells enriched from blood (not recorded which). Source of these receptors: a man aged 50 to 59 who had recovered from COVID-19. Both conserved end residues are part of each CDR3. The order of the fields is CDR3 protein, V gene, J gene.

CASSFGQKTGELFF	TRBV27	TRBJ2-2
CASSPGTGYQPQHF	TRBV18	TRBJ1-5
CASRPLDRGYPYEQYF	TRBV27	TRBJ2-7
CASSHRVYNSPLHF	TRBV5-6	TRBJ1-6
CSVTRTSGSGGEQFF	TRBV29-1	TRBJ2-1
CASSSSGRGRPNEQFF	TRBV7-3	TRBJ2-1
CASSGGASYGYTF	TRBV28	TRBJ1-2
CASSVGSSYEAFF	TRBV27	TRBJ1-1
CASSKTGSGETQYF	TRBV9	TRBJ2-5
CASSLGTGGGSSRAFF	TRBV27	TRBJ1-1
CASSRPRLAGGFSSYNEQFF	TRBV4-2	TRBJ2-1
CASSQETSVTSYEQYF	TRBV4-1	TRBJ2-7
CASRSGGTDTQYF	TRBV6-5	TRBJ2-3
CASTSTILAGVMYEQYF	TRBV11-2	TRBJ2-7
CASSFTTGSQGNTIYF	TRBV7-6	TRBJ1-3
CASSYEQGAGETQYF	TRBV6-5	TRBJ2-5
CATSRGLGRGNEKLFF	TRBV15	TRBJ1-4
CASSMRGSQETQYF	TRBV7-8	TRBJ2-5
CASGLVHREGTEAFF	TRBV12-5	TRBJ1-1
CASSLAGGLGTEAFF	TRBV11-2	TRBJ1-1
CASSPGASYEQYF	TRBV7-9	TRBJ2-7
CASSPGQTDGYTF	TRBV18	TRBJ1-2
CASSEAAIYTGELFF	TRBV6-1	TRBJ2-2
CASTRWGPGPGNTIYF	TRBV19	TRBJ1-3
CASSESGPTYEQYF	TRBV19	TRBJ2-7
CASSPDGGSNSPLHF	TRBV5-1	TRBJ1-6
CASSSLTGTGANYGYTF	TRBV27	TRBJ1-2
CASSTQRQGAAQPQHF	TRBV19	TRBJ1-5
CASSPPGPRNEQFF	TRBV18	TRBJ2-1
CASSSPGGRYGYTF	TRBV6-5	TRBJ1-2
CASSSGQGADTQYF	TRBV5-1	TRBJ2-3
CASSRRVTGTGELFF	TRBV7-6	TRBJ2-2
CASRWRRDREYNEQFF	TRBV2	TRBJ2-1
CASRYDRGANYGYTF	TRBV2	TRBJ1-2
CASSLGQALTGNTIYF	TRBV5-1	TRBJ1-3
CASLPGGTLNTEAFF	TRBV19	TRBJ1-1
CASSLAGDNTGELFF	TRBV7-2	TRBJ2-2
CASGLVRDREISNEKLFF	TRBV12-5	TRBJ1-4
CASSKSGDQYF	TRBV6-5	TRBJ2-7
CSVDVLGQASNGYTF	TRBV29-1	TRBJ1-2
CASSPGQIWDEKLFF	TRBV11-2	TRBJ1-4
CASSRDRNQPQHF	TRBV18	TRBJ1-5